Reported below is one TCR beta chain. What it recognizes is unknown. The CDR3 loop spans 16 amino acids. Looked up from germline, CDR1 is ENHRY and CDR2 is SYGVKD. V was clipped by 3 bases and J by 4 bases, with 15 bases between them. The data were obtained in a study of STAT5B mutations in CD4+ large granular lymphocyte leukemia. Study results and caveats: Patient CD4-sorted repertoires looked more clonal than healthy CD4+ repertoires, even without putative leukemic clones. Roughly a quarter of private leukemic clonotypes occurred rarely in other patients' non-leukemic repertoires. 8/27 top patient clones versus 2/35 control clones were TRBV06-family.

The table came from immunoSEQ multiplex PCR; TCRdb's copy has only in-frame clones and leaves some out. Of approximately 30,000 clones listed, roughly two thirds are singletons. This receptor was taken from a human donor in good health. J is TRBJ2-2 and V is TRBV10-3; weak D call: TRBD1 (6 bases). The sequenced sample consisted of CD4+ T cells from blood buffy coats. The CDR3 loop reads CAISDRDTERTGELFF. The CDR3 nucleotides are TGTGCCATCAGTGACAGGGACACGGAACGCACCGGGGAGCTGTTTTTT.